A selection of T cell receptor beta chains follows, all from one sample in a study of neoadjuvant nivolumab and ipilimumab in lung cancer. Using immunoSEQ multiplex PCR, the repertoire was profiled, and TCRdb retains in-frame clones only, with some absent. The repertoire consists of tens of thousands of clones, with roughly nine tenths occurring once and the leading ten covering roughly 4.5%. Sequenced material: peripheral blood, taken after neoadjuvant nivolumab, alone or with ipilimumab, at or shortly before surgery. The receptor set was obtained from an adult with non-small cell lung cancer. CDR3s include the opening cysteine and the closing phenylalanine or tryptophan. The D gene is left open where the match is weak. Where a row states a size, it is once, few, many or the class of an expanded clone; other rows omit it.

clone size: .; J gene: TRBJ1-2; D gene: .; V gene: TRBV15; CDR3 protein: CATSREPAGGSEGYTF; CDR3 DNA: TGTGCCACCAGCAGAGAACCGGCAGGTGGGAGCGAAGGCTACACCTTC
clone size: .; J gene: TRBJ1-2; D gene: .; V gene: TRBV18; CDR3 protein: CASSPPGSPYGYTF; CDR3 DNA: TGTGCCAGCTCACCTCCGGGGTCGCCATATGGCTACACCTTC
clone size: .; J gene: TRBJ2-1; D gene: TRBD2; V gene: TRBV10-3; CDR3 protein: CAISESGLVGNEQFF; CDR3 DNA: TGTGCCATCAGTGAGTCGGGACTAGTGGGCAATGAGCAGTTCTTC
clone size: .; J gene: TRBJ1-1; D gene: TRBD1; V gene: TRBV28; CDR3 protein: CASMNRGSLAEAFF; CDR3 DNA: TGTGCCAGTATGAACAGGGGTTCGCTAGCGGAAGCTTTCTTT
clone size: .; J gene: TRBJ1-2; D gene: TRBD1; V gene: TRBV5-1; CDR3 protein: CASSLDPGTGRGRGYTF; CDR3 DNA: TGCGCCAGCAGCTTGGACCCCGGGACAGGGCGAGGCCGTGGCTACACCTTC
clone size: few; J gene: TRBJ1-1; D gene: .; V gene: TRBV15; CDR3 protein: CATSTDRKVAFF; CDR3 DNA: TGTGCCACCAGCACTGACAGAAAGGTAGCTTTCTTT
clone size: .; J gene: TRBJ2-2; D gene: .; V gene: TRBV7-2; CDR3 protein: CASSLVQGGLLFF; CDR3 DNA: TGTGCCAGCAGCTTAGTACAGGGCGGATTGCTGTTTTTT
clone size: .; J gene: TRBJ2-7; D gene: .; V gene: TRBV7-9; CDR3 protein: CASSSSGSVIAYEQYF; CDR3 DNA: TGTGCCAGCAGCTCCAGCGGATCGGTTATCGCCTACGAGCAGTACTTC
clone size: .; J gene: TRBJ2-3; D gene: .; V gene: TRBV7-9; CDR3 protein: CASSLDRSTDTQYF; CDR3 DNA: TGTGCCAGCAGCTTAGACAGGAGCACAGATACGCAGTATTTT
clone size: .; J gene: TRBJ2-7; D gene: TRBD2; V gene: TRBV10-1; CDR3 protein: CASSQLRTSGTYEQYF; CDR3 DNA: TGCGCCAGCAGTCAACTCCGGACTAGCGGAACCTACGAGCAGTACTTC
clone size: few; J gene: TRBJ1-3; D gene: TRBD1; V gene: TRBV2; CDR3 protein: CASSVGTDPSSGNTIYF; CDR3 DNA: TGTGCCAGCAGTGTTGGGACAGACCCCTCGTCGGGAAACACCATATATTTT
clone size: .; J gene: TRBJ1-6; D gene: .; V gene: TRBV6-5; CDR3 protein: CASSYQRTDSPLHF; CDR3 DNA: TGTGCCAGCAGTTACCAGAGAACGGATTCACCCCTCCACTTT
clone size: .; J gene: TRBJ1-4; D gene: TRBD1; V gene: TRBV5-4; CDR3 protein: CASSGDSATNEKLFF; CDR3 DNA: TGTGCCAGCAGCGGGGACAGCGCAACTAATGAAAAACTGTTTTTT
clone size: .; J gene: TRBJ2-7; D gene: .; V gene: TRBV20-1; CDR3 protein: CSASRSYEQYF; CDR3 DNA: TGCAGTGCTAGCAGGTCCTACGAGCAGTACTTC
clone size: .; J gene: TRBJ1-1; D gene: .; V gene: TRBV6-1; CDR3 protein: CASSWGQNTEAFF; CDR3 DNA: TGTGCCAGCAGTTGGGGGCAGAACACTGAAGCTTTCTTT
clone size: .; J gene: TRBJ1-1; D gene: .; V gene: TRBV6-5; CDR3 protein: CASRSGTRKTEAFF; CDR3 DNA: TGTGCCAGCAGGTCCGGGACAAGAAAAACTGAAGCTTTCTTT
clone size: .; J gene: TRBJ1-3; D gene: TRBD1; V gene: TRBV7-9; CDR3 protein: CASDRGANTIYF; CDR3 DNA: TGTGCCAGCGACAGGGGGGCGAACACCATATATTTT
clone size: .; J gene: TRBJ1-1; D gene: .; V gene: TRBV18; CDR3 protein: CASSRDGNTEAFF; CDR3 DNA: TGTGCCAGCTCACGGGACGGGAACACTGAAGCTTTCTTT
clone size: .; J gene: TRBJ1-5; D gene: TRBD1; V gene: TRBV2; CDR3 protein: CAGRRGPNQPQHF; CDR3 DNA: TGTGCCGGCCGCAGGGGGCCTAATCAGCCCCAGCATTTT
clone size: .; J gene: TRBJ2-3; D gene: .; V gene: TRBV14; CDR3 protein: CASSQIGRSDTQYF; CDR3 DNA: TGTGCCAGCAGCCAAATCGGGCGATCAGATACGCAGTATTTT
clone size: .; J gene: TRBJ2-5; D gene: .; V gene: TRBV7-2; CDR3 protein: CASSLDASGETQYF; CDR3 DNA: TGTGCCAGCAGCTTAGATGCTAGTGGAGAGACCCAGTACTTC
clone size: .; J gene: TRBJ2-5; D gene: TRBD2; V gene: TRBV12-5; CDR3 protein: CASGSGQAGEETQYF; CDR3 DNA: TGTGCTAGTGGTTCAGGGCAGGCGGGAGAGGAGACCCAGTACTTC
clone size: .; J gene: TRBJ2-2; D gene: .; V gene: TRBV5-5; CDR3 protein: CASSSGPAANTGELFF; CDR3 DNA: TGTGCCAGCAGCTCGGGGCCTGCGGCGAACACCGGGGAGCTGTTTTTT
clone size: .; J gene: TRBJ1-4; D gene: TRBD1; V gene: TRBV5-4; CDR3 protein: CASSHDPGQGKEKLFF; CDR3 DNA: TGTGCCAGCAGTCACGATCCGGGACAGGGCAAAGAAAAACTGTTTTTT
clone size: .; J gene: TRBJ1-1; D gene: .; V gene: TRBV5-5; CDR3 protein: CASSLLVTASFEAFF; CDR3 DNA: TGTGCCAGCAGCTTGTTGGTGACAGCTTCTTTCGAGGCTTTCTTT
clone size: once; J gene: TRBJ2-2; D gene: .; V gene: TRBV5-1; CDR3 protein: CASSLAATGELFF; CDR3 DNA: TGCGCCAGCAGCTTGGCGGCGACCGGGGAGCTGTTTTTT
clone size: once; J gene: TRBJ1-1; D gene: .; V gene: TRBV4-1; CDR3 protein: CASRGPLRNTEAFF; CDR3 DNA: TGCGCCAGCCGGGGTCCTCTCCGGAACACTGAAGCTTTCTTT
clone size: .; J gene: TRBJ2-5; D gene: .; V gene: TRBV4-3; CDR3 protein: CASSRDRQGLGETQYF; CDR3 DNA: TGCGCCAGCAGCCGAGACCGGCAGGGATTAGGAGAGACCCAGTACTTC
clone size: few; J gene: TRBJ1-5; D gene: .; V gene: TRBV9; CDR3 protein: CASSVEGGENQPQHF; CDR3 DNA: TGTGCCAGCAGCGTAGAGGGGGGAGAGAATCAGCCCCAGCATTTT
clone size: .; J gene: TRBJ2-5; D gene: TRBD2; V gene: TRBV14; CDR3 protein: CASSPKRGSQETQYF; CDR3 DNA: TGTGCCAGCAGCCCTAAGCGGGGTTCCCAAGAGACCCAGTACTTC
clone size: .; J gene: TRBJ2-1; D gene: TRBD2; V gene: TRBV7-9; CDR3 protein: CASSLSGGGYNEQFF; CDR3 DNA: TGTGCCAGCAGCTTAAGTGGGGGAGGGTACAATGAGCAGTTCTTC
clone size: .; J gene: TRBJ1-3; D gene: .; V gene: TRBV7-8; CDR3 protein: CASSLAGVYSGNTIYF; CDR3 DNA: TGTGCCAGCAGCTTAGCAGGGGTCTACTCTGGAAACACCATATATTTT
clone size: .; J gene: TRBJ2-3; D gene: .; V gene: TRBV14; CDR3 protein: CASSQEGTDTQYF; CDR3 DNA: TGTGCCAGCAGCCAAGAGGGCACAGATACGCAGTATTTT
clone size: .; J gene: TRBJ2-7; D gene: TRBD1; V gene: TRBV5-1; CDR3 protein: CASSLATGGLLEQYF; CDR3 DNA: TGCGCCAGCAGCTTGGCGACAGGGGGATTGCTTGAGCAGTACTTC
clone size: .; J gene: TRBJ2-7; D gene: .; V gene: TRBV10-3; CDR3 protein: CAINRGQGDYEQYF; CDR3 DNA: TGTGCCATCAACCGCGGTCAGGGTGACTACGAGCAGTACTTC
clone size: .; J gene: TRBJ2-5; D gene: TRBD2; V gene: TRBV2; CDR3 protein: CASSGPPSGAGETQYF; CDR3 DNA: TGTGCCAGCAGTGGACCTCCTAGCGGGGCTGGGGAGACCCAGTACTTC
clone size: .; J gene: TRBJ2-7; D gene: TRBD1; V gene: TRBV5-5; CDR3 protein: CASSKGQDSSYEQYF; CDR3 DNA: TGTGCCAGCAGCAAAGGACAGGATAGCTCCTACGAGCAGTACTTC
clone size: .; J gene: TRBJ1-5; D gene: TRBD1; V gene: TRBV5-1; CDR3 protein: CASSASGTDNQPQHF; CDR3 DNA: TGCGCCAGCAGCGCCTCGGGGACAGATAATCAGCCCCAGCATTTT
clone size: few; J gene: TRBJ1-5; D gene: TRBD1; V gene: TRBV9; CDR3 protein: CASSAGQGINQPQHF; CDR3 DNA: TGTGCCAGCAGCGCGGGACAGGGGATCAATCAGCCCCAGCATTTT
clone size: .; J gene: TRBJ2-1; D gene: TRBD2; V gene: TRBV7-7; CDR3 protein: CASSPAGGNEQFF; CDR3 DNA: TGTGCCAGCAGCCCAGCGGGGGGCAATGAGCAGTTCTTC
clone size: .; J gene: TRBJ1-6; D gene: .; V gene: TRBV10-3; CDR3 protein: CATRSDRLNSPLHF; CDR3 DNA: TGTGCCACCAGATCGGACAGACTCAATTCACCCCTCCACTTT
clone size: .; J gene: TRBJ2-5; D gene: .; V gene: TRBV18; CDR3 protein: CASSRGGAQGETQYF; CDR3 DNA: TGTGCCAGCTCGAGAGGCGGGGCTCAGGGGGAGACCCAGTACTTC
clone size: .; J gene: TRBJ2-6; D gene: .; V gene: TRBV9; CDR3 protein: CASSVGAGQLSGANVLTF; CDR3 DNA: TGTGCCAGCAGCGTAGGAGCGGGCCAGCTCTCTGGGGCCAACGTCCTGACTTTC
clone size: few; J gene: TRBJ1-2; D gene: .; V gene: TRBV5-1; CDR3 protein: CASSRDGTVTNYGYTF; CDR3 DNA: TGCGCCAGCAGCCGAGATGGGACGGTTACTAACTATGGCTACACCTTC